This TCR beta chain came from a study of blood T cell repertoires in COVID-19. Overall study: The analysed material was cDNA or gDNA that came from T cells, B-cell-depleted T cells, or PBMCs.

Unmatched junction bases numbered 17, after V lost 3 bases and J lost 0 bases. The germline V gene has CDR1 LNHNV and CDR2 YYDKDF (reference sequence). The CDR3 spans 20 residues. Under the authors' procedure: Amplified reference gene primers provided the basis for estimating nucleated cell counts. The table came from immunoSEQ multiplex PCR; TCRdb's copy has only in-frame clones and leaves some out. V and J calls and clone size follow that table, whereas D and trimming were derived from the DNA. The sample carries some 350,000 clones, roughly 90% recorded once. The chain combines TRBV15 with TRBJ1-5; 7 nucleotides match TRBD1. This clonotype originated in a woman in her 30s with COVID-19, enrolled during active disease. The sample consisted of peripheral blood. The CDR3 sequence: CATSRPIYRDSLYSNQPQHF. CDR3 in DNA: TGTGCCACCAGCAGGCCCATTTACCGGGACAGTCTTTATAGCAATCAGCCCCAGCATTTT.